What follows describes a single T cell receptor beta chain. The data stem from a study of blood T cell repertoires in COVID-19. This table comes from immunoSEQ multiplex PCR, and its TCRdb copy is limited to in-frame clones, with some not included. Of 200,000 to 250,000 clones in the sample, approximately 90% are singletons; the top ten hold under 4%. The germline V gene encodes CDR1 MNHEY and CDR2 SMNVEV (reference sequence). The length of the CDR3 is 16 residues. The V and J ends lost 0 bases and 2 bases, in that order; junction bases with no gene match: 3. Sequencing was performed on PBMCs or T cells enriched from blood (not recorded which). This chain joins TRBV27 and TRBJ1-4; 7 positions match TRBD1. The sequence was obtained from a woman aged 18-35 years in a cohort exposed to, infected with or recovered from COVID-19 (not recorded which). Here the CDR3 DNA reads TGTGCCAGCAGTTTATCACCACAGGGGACTAATGAAAAACTGTTTTTT. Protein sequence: CASSLSPQGTNEKLFF.